The rows below give T cell receptor beta chains drawn from one sample of a study of technical replicates of blood from a handful of donors. Here immunoSEQ multiplex PCR was the method, and the copy in TCRdb shows in-frame clones only, minus some. Among approximately 18,000 clones listed, over 75% were seen once. Material for sequencing was PBMCs. The origin of the receptors is a human donor in good health. Some clones in this sample may be carry-over from other donors' samples. The CDR3 runs from the conserved cysteine through the conserved F or W. Fields, in order: V gene, J gene, D gene, clone size, CDR3 DNA, CDR3 protein. D genes are given only for firm matches. A row's size may be missing; if present it is once, few, many or a size class.

v_gene: TRBV11-1; j_gene: TRBJ2-5; d_gene: NA; abundance: NA; CDR3nt: TGTGCCAGCAGCAGTGGGGCCGCCCCGACCCAGTACTTC; CDR3aa: CASSSGAAPTQYF
v_gene: TRBV29-1; j_gene: TRBJ2-7; d_gene: NA; abundance: once; CDR3nt: TGCAGCGTTGTCAGGGCCGGCAACGAGCAGTACTTC; CDR3aa: CSVVRAGNEQYF
v_gene: TRBV5-4; j_gene: TRBJ1-5; d_gene: TRBD1; abundance: NA; CDR3nt: TGTGCCAGCAGCTCGGAGGGACAGGGGGCAGCCCAGCATTTT; CDR3aa: CASSSEGQGAAQHF
v_gene: TRBV11-2; j_gene: TRBJ2-1; d_gene: NA; abundance: NA; CDR3nt: TGTGCCAGCAGCTACGGGCAGGGTGAGCAGTTCTTC; CDR3aa: CASSYGQGEQFF
v_gene: TRBV19; j_gene: TRBJ2-5; d_gene: TRBD2; abundance: NA; CDR3nt: TGTGCCAGTAGGGGGACTAGCGGGCGGGAGACCCAGTACTTC; CDR3aa: CASRGTSGRETQYF
v_gene: TRBV2; j_gene: TRBJ2-3; d_gene: TRBD1; abundance: NA; CDR3nt: TGTGCCAGCAGTGGACAGGGTTCAGATACGCAGTATTTT; CDR3aa: CASSGQGSDTQYF
v_gene: TRBV5-4; j_gene: TRBJ2-7; d_gene: TRBD2; abundance: NA; CDR3nt: TGTGCCAGCAGCCGGGGGGGGGCAGAAAGCTCCTACGAGCAGTACTTC; CDR3aa: CASSRGGAESSYEQYF
v_gene: TRBV6-5; j_gene: TRBJ2-5; d_gene: NA; abundance: NA; CDR3nt: TGTGCCAGCAGTTACTCGGGCAGTCAAGAGACCCAGTACTTC; CDR3aa: CASSYSGSQETQYF
v_gene: TRBV5-4; j_gene: TRBJ2-2; d_gene: NA; abundance: NA; CDR3nt: TGTGCCAGCAGCCCTCCAGGTGCGGAGGACACCGGGGAGCTGTTTTTT; CDR3aa: CASSPPGAEDTGELFF
v_gene: TRBV5-1; j_gene: TRBJ1-3; d_gene: NA; abundance: few; CDR3nt: TGCGCCAGCACCCCGGGACACCCGAGCTCTGGAAACACCATATATTTT; CDR3aa: CASTPGHPSSGNTIYF
v_gene: TRBV19; j_gene: TRBJ1-2; d_gene: TRBD1; abundance: once; CDR3nt: TGTGCCAGTAGTACGAAACAGGGGGCGCTTGGCTACACCTTC; CDR3aa: CASSTKQGALGYTF
v_gene: TRBV6-1; j_gene: TRBJ1-5; d_gene: TRBD1; abundance: NA; CDR3nt: TGTGCCAGCAGTGAGAGGACAGGGACAAATCAGCCCCAGCATTTT; CDR3aa: CASSERTGTNQPQHF
v_gene: TRBV5-1; j_gene: TRBJ2-7; d_gene: TRBD1; abundance: NA; CDR3nt: TGCGCCAGCAGCTTGGCGTCTCGGACAGGGGTAAACGAGCAGTACTTC; CDR3aa: CASSLASRTGVNEQYF
v_gene: TRBV2; j_gene: TRBJ2-1; d_gene: NA; abundance: NA; CDR3nt: TGTGCCAGCAGTGAAGGCGAGGTATACAATGAGCAGTTCTTC; CDR3aa: CASSEGEVYNEQFF
v_gene: TRBV10-1; j_gene: TRBJ2-2; d_gene: TRBD2; abundance: NA; CDR3nt: TGCGCCAGCAGTACCGGGGAGGGCACCGGGGAGCTGTTTTTT; CDR3aa: CASSTGEGTGELFF
v_gene: TRBV11-2; j_gene: TRBJ2-1; d_gene: TRBD2; abundance: NA; CDR3nt: TGTGCCAGCAGCTTAGGACTAGCGGGATCTGAGCAGTTCTTC; CDR3aa: CASSLGLAGSEQFF
v_gene: TRBV7-9; j_gene: TRBJ1-4; d_gene: NA; abundance: once; CDR3nt: TGTGCCAGCAGCGCAGGGGAGGAAAAACTGTTTTTT; CDR3aa: CASSAGEEKLFF
v_gene: TRBV6-1; j_gene: TRBJ2-3; d_gene: TRBD2; abundance: NA; CDR3nt: TGTGCCAGCAGTGATGTAGCGGGAGACGGCACAGATACGCAGTATTTT; CDR3aa: CASSDVAGDGTDTQYF
v_gene: TRBV7-9; j_gene: TRBJ2-1; d_gene: NA; abundance: NA; CDR3nt: TGTGCCAGCAGCCGGCGGGCGGGTGGGGGGAATGAGCAGTTCTTC; CDR3aa: CASSRRAGGGNEQFF
v_gene: TRBV5-4; j_gene: TRBJ2-7; d_gene: NA; abundance: NA; CDR3nt: TGTGCCAGCAGCTTGGGTGGTAGGGGAGGTTACGAGCAGTACTTC; CDR3aa: CASSLGGRGGYEQYF
v_gene: TRBV5-6; j_gene: TRBJ2-3; d_gene: TRBD2; abundance: NA; CDR3nt: TGTGCCAGCAGCCTCCCAGCGGGAGTTGGCACAGATACGCAGTATTTT; CDR3aa: CASSLPAGVGTDTQYF
v_gene: TRBV5-1; j_gene: TRBJ2-7; d_gene: TRBD2; abundance: NA; CDR3nt: TGCGCCAGCAGCTTGGGCGGGGGTATTCCTACCTACGAGCAGTACTTC; CDR3aa: CASSLGGGIPTYEQYF
v_gene: TRBV6-6; j_gene: TRBJ2-1; d_gene: TRBD1; abundance: NA; CDR3nt: TGTGCCAGCAGGTCTAAAGCGAGACAGGGGGCCAATGAGCAGTTCTTC; CDR3aa: CASRSKARQGANEQFF
v_gene: TRBV7-9; j_gene: TRBJ2-3; d_gene: NA; abundance: NA; CDR3nt: TGTGCCAGTTCGAATTTCCGGGATTTGCTTGGAGATACGCAGTATTTT; CDR3aa: CASSNFRDLLGDTQYF
v_gene: TRBV10-3; j_gene: TRBJ1-5; d_gene: TRBD1; abundance: few; CDR3nt: TGTGCCATCAGTGCGGACAGGGTGCAGCCCCAGCATTTT; CDR3aa: CAISADRVQPQHF
v_gene: TRBV5-1; j_gene: TRBJ2-7; d_gene: TRBD1; abundance: NA; CDR3nt: TGCGCCAGCAGCGGGGGACAGTCCTACGAGCAGTACTTC; CDR3aa: CASSGGQSYEQYF
v_gene: TRBV5-1; j_gene: TRBJ2-7; d_gene: NA; abundance: once; CDR3nt: TGCGCCAGCAGCGCCTCAAGGACGGACACCTACGAGCAGTACTTC; CDR3aa: CASSASRTDTYEQYF
v_gene: TRBV10-3; j_gene: TRBJ1-1; d_gene: NA; abundance: once; CDR3nt: TGTGCCATCAGTGAGAAAGGTATAAGGGGTAGGAACACTGAAGCTTTCTTT; CDR3aa: CAISEKGIRGRNTEAFF
v_gene: TRBV6-4; j_gene: TRBJ2-6; d_gene: TRBD2; abundance: NA; CDR3nt: TGTGCCAGCAGTGACTCCGGGACTAGCAGCTCTGGGGCCAACGTCCTGACTTTC; CDR3aa: CASSDSGTSSSGANVLTF
v_gene: TRBV10-1; j_gene: TRBJ2-5; d_gene: TRBD1; abundance: NA; CDR3nt: TGCGCCAGCAGTGAGGGAACAGGGGGTTTCCAAGAGACCCAGTACTTC; CDR3aa: CASSEGTGGFQETQYF
v_gene: TRBV29-1; j_gene: TRBJ1-2; d_gene: NA; abundance: NA; CDR3nt: TGCAGCGTTGAAGAGGGAGTCTATGGCTACACCTTC; CDR3aa: CSVEEGVYGYTF
v_gene: TRBV27; j_gene: TRBJ1-6; d_gene: NA; abundance: few; CDR3nt: TGTGCCAGCAGGGCGGCCGCTCATTCACCCCTCCACTTT; CDR3aa: CASRAAAHSPLHF
v_gene: TRBV28; j_gene: TRBJ2-2; d_gene: NA; abundance: few; CDR3nt: TGTGCCAGCAGCAAAATCGGGGAGCTGTTTTTT; CDR3aa: CASSKIGELFF
v_gene: TRBV30; j_gene: TRBJ1-1; d_gene: TRBD1; abundance: NA; CDR3nt: TGTGCCTGGAGTGCCTTTATACAGGGGCATGAAGCTTTCTTT; CDR3aa: CAWSAFIQGHEAFF
v_gene: TRBV29-1; j_gene: TRBJ2-6; d_gene: NA; abundance: few; CDR3nt: TGCAGCGTTGCGGGCTCTGGGGCCAACGTCCTGACTTTC; CDR3aa: CSVAGSGANVLTF
v_gene: TRBV28; j_gene: TRBJ2-7; d_gene: TRBD2; abundance: once; CDR3nt: TGTGCCAGCAGCCCCCACGGGGGGGTCCCCTCCGAGCAGTACTTC; CDR3aa: CASSPHGGVPSEQYF
v_gene: TRBV12-5; j_gene: TRBJ1-6; d_gene: NA; abundance: NA; CDR3nt: TGTGCTAGTGGTTTCGCCGCCTCGAAGTCCTATAATTCACCCCTCCGCTTT; CDR3aa: CASGFAASKSYNSPLRF
v_gene: TRBV5-1; j_gene: TRBJ2-3; d_gene: NA; abundance: NA; CDR3nt: TGCGCCAGCAGCTTGGCCGGGACAATCACAGATACGCAGTATTTT; CDR3aa: CASSLAGTITDTQYF
v_gene: TRBV6-1; j_gene: TRBJ2-7; d_gene: TRBD2; abundance: NA; CDR3nt: TGTGCCAGCAGTGCACTAGCGGAGGGCTCCTACGAGCAGTACTTC; CDR3aa: CASSALAEGSYEQYF
v_gene: TRBV7-9; j_gene: TRBJ1-5; d_gene: NA; abundance: NA; CDR3nt: TGTGCCAGCAGCCAACAGGGTGGCAATCAGCCCCAGCATTTT; CDR3aa: CASSQQGGNQPQHF
v_gene: TRBV5-6; j_gene: TRBJ1-4; d_gene: TRBD1; abundance: NA; CDR3nt: TGTGCCAGCAGCCTGGGACAGCTAGATGAAAAACTGTTTTTT; CDR3aa: CASSLGQLDEKLFF
v_gene: TRBV29-1; j_gene: TRBJ2-5; d_gene: NA; abundance: NA; CDR3nt: TGCAGCGTTGAACCCCGGGGGGCGGAGACCCAGTACTTC; CDR3aa: CSVEPRGAETQYF
v_gene: TRBV7-9; j_gene: TRBJ1-4; d_gene: NA; abundance: NA; CDR3nt: TGTGCCAGCAGCTCAACGAGAAGTGCTAATGAAAAACTGTTTTTT; CDR3aa: CASSSTRSANEKLFF
v_gene: TRBV5-4; j_gene: TRBJ2-1; d_gene: TRBD1; abundance: NA; CDR3nt: TGTGCCAGCAGCTTGGGACAGGGGGCCCCCTACAATGAGCAGTTCTTC; CDR3aa: CASSLGQGAPYNEQFF
v_gene: TRBV18; j_gene: TRBJ2-7; d_gene: TRBD1; abundance: NA; CDR3nt: TGTGCCAGCTCACCACAAGGACAGGGAACTGACGAGCAGTACTTC; CDR3aa: CASSPQGQGTDEQYF
v_gene: TRBV11-1; j_gene: TRBJ1-1; d_gene: TRBD1; abundance: NA; CDR3nt: TGTGCCAGCAGCCGGACAGGGACTGTCGCGATGAACACTGAAGCTTTCTTT; CDR3aa: CASSRTGTVAMNTEAFF
v_gene: TRBV29-1; j_gene: TRBJ2-7; d_gene: TRBD2; abundance: NA; CDR3nt: TGCAGCGGGGGTGGGGGACTAGCCTACGAGCAGTACTTC; CDR3aa: CSGGGGLAYEQYF
v_gene: TRBV5-6; j_gene: TRBJ2-3; d_gene: TRBD2; abundance: NA; CDR3nt: TGTGCCAGCAGCTTTACTAGCGGAATCACAGATACGCAGTATTTT; CDR3aa: CASSFTSGITDTQYF
v_gene: TRBV7-9; j_gene: TRBJ1-6; d_gene: NA; abundance: NA; CDR3nt: TGTGCCAGCAGCTTAGGGGGCATCGATAATTCACCCCTCCACTTT; CDR3aa: CASSLGGIDNSPLHF
v_gene: TRBV14; j_gene: TRBJ2-7; d_gene: TRBD2; abundance: NA; CDR3nt: TGTGCCAGCAGCCTTTTGTCTAGCGGGAACCACGAGCAGTACTTC; CDR3aa: CASSLLSSGNHEQYF
v_gene: TRBV9; j_gene: TRBJ2-7; d_gene: TRBD2; abundance: NA; CDR3nt: TGTGCCAGCAGCGCACAGTCACTAGCGGGAGGGCCTAAGGACTTC; CDR3aa: CASSAQSLAGGPKDF
v_gene: TRBV11-3; j_gene: TRBJ2-7; d_gene: NA; abundance: NA; CDR3nt: TGTGCCAGCAGCGGCCAGGGCTTCTACGAGCAGTACTTC; CDR3aa: CASSGQGFYEQYF
v_gene: TRBV27; j_gene: TRBJ2-2; d_gene: TRBD2; abundance: NA; CDR3nt: TGTGCCAGCAGTTGGCTAGCGGGCGTGGGCGGGGAGCTGTTTTTT; CDR3aa: CASSWLAGVGGELFF